A single sample is the source of the 9 T cell receptor beta chains below, sequenced in a study of vaccination effects on CD4 cells after COVID-19. Sequencing was performed with immunoSEQ multiplex PCR; in TCRdb, only in-frame clones are kept and a portion is missing. The sample carries about 73,000 clones, over 65% recorded once. CD4+ T cell isolation took place after approximately ten days of culture. All study participants received two doses of BNT162b2 or mRNA-1273 vaccine. Which antigens these TCRs recognize remains unknown. Sequenced material: CD4+ T cells from PBMCs cultured without peptide, taken after COVID-19 vaccination. Receptors were obtained from a human donor who received a COVID-19 vaccine.

This chain uses TRBV23-1 with TRBJ2-7; possible D gene TRBD1, 5 bases. TRBV23-1 is an ORF; its function is uncertain. This CDR3 comprises 16 residues. The V end was cut by 0 bases, the J end by 6 bases, with 18 bases between. The CDR3 spells CASSQSESGAEREQYV. CDR3 DNA sequence: TGCGCCAGCAGTCAATCGGAATCTGGGGCCGAACGCGAGCAGTACGTC.

The chain is built from TRBV20-1 and TRBJ1-2, with D unresolved. This CDR3 contains 10 residues. Trimming removed 6 bases at V and 6 bases at J, with 8 bases between. Germline V lookup: CDR1 DFQATT, CDR2 SNEGSKA (reference sequence). In DNA, the CDR3 is TGCAGTGCCCCCGGCGATGGCTACACCTTC. It translates to CSAPGDGYTF.

This chain's CDR3 is CASSQGSGLTNTEAFF. The CDR3 nucleotides are TGTGCCAGCAGCCAAGGGTCCGGGCTCACGAACACTGAAGCTTTCTTT. The genes are TRBV3-1 (or the pseudogene TRBV3-2) and TRBJ1-1; unclear D gene. Germline V gene lookup returns CDR1 LGHDT and CDR2 YNNKEL (reference sequence). This CDR3 is built from 16 residues. Trimming cost V 1 base and J 1 base, with 13 bases left between them.

This chain connects TRBV6-6 to TRBJ2-4; 7 nucleotides line up with TRBD1. This CDR3 region has 14 residues. Losses at the gene ends were 4 bases for V and 1 base for J; bases not matched to a gene: 1. Germline V gene sequence: CDR1 MNHNY, CDR2 SVGAGI (reference sequence). The DNA of the CDR3 is TGTGCCAGCAGTTCACAGGGGGCCAAAAACATTCAGTACTTC. Protein product: CASSSQGAKNIQYF.

The J gene is TRBJ2-1, the V gene TRBV10-1, with D perhaps TRBD1 (6 bases). The V end lost 8 bases, the J end lost 2 bases, and 10 bases lay between the germline ends. The CDR3 extends over 13 amino acids. In germline, CDR1 is WNHNN, CDR2 SYGVQD (reference sequence). CDR3 sequence reads: CASSQGTYNEQFF. DNA of the CDR3: TGCGCCAGCTCACAGGGTACCTACAATGAGCAGTTCTTC.

This chain uses TRBV23-1 with TRBJ1-3, with D maybe TRBD1 (6 bases). TRBV23-1 is given ORF status, its function remaining uncertain. Trimming shortened V by 6 bases and J by 0 bases, and 15 bases separated the two germline ends. The CDR3 sequence is 16 residues long. The CDR3, as DNA: TGCGCCAGCAGCAATTCCGGGACAACCTCTGGAAACACCATATATTTT. Translation gives CASSNSGTTSGNTIYF.

V is TRBV5-4 and J is TRBJ2-7; 7 bases are a match to TRBD1. The trim removed 0 bases at V and 6 bases at J, leaving 6 bases unmatched. Germline V gene lookup returns CDR1 SGHNT and CDR2 YYREEE (reference sequence). CDR3 length equals 14 residues. The DNA for the CDR3 is TGTGCCAGCAGCTTGGAACAGGGGTCCGGCGAGCAGTACGTC. Protein: CASSLEQGSGEQYV.

The chain carries TRBV19 and TRBJ1-5; D not certain. Per the germline V gene, CDR1 is LNHDA and CDR2 is SQIVND (reference sequence). The length of the CDR3 is 12 residues. V gave up 3 bases and J gave up 5 bases, with 5 bases separating them. The CDR3 loop is CASSIWDQPQHF. The CDR3 region has the DNA TGTGCCAGTAGTATTTGGGATCAGCCCCAGCATTTT.

The chain joins TRBV6-6 to TRBJ2-5, with D possibly being TRBD1 or TRBD2 (5 bases each). V lost 7 bases, J lost 4 bases, and 16 bases lay in between. The CDR3 length is 14 residues. Germline-derived CDR1 and CDR2 are MNHNY and SVGAGI (reference sequence). The CDR3 loop is CASTSRGEGETQYF. CDR3 DNA: TGTGCCAGCACCTCGAGGGGAGAAGGAGAGACCCAGTACTTC.